A single sample gave rise to the 6 T cell receptor beta chains below, sequenced in a study of blood T cell repertoires in COVID-19. Method: immunoSEQ multiplex PCR; TCRdb's copy keeps in-frame clones and lacks some. The sample gives under 150,000 clones, just under 85% of which show up once; 6.2% is in the top ten. Sequencing was done on a sample of PBMCs or T cells enriched from blood (not recorded which). These receptors originate from a middle-aged woman who had recovered from COVID-19.

This sequence joins TRBV30 and TRBJ1-5, with D possibly matching TRBD1 (5 bases). The CDR3 contains 14 residues. CDR1 GTSNPN and CDR2 SVGIG come from the germline V gene (reference sequence). V lost 0 bases to trimming and J lost 1 base, with 7 bases between them. The CDR3 nucleotides read TGTGCCTGGAGTGTCCGACAGAGCAATCAGCCCCAGCATTTT. Its translation: CAWSVRQSNQPQHF.

V is TRBV25-1 and J is TRBJ1-2; D call uncertain. Trimming left V 3 bases short and J 0 bases short, with 17 bases between. The CDR3 covers 17 residues. Germline loops: CDR1 MGHDK, CDR2 SYGVNS. The CDR3 loop is CASSEFLEVGPNYGYTF. The CDR3 DNA follows: TGTGCCAGCAGTGAGTTCCTGGAGGTTGGTCCTAACTATGGCTACACCTTC.

This chain uses TRBV15 with TRBJ2-3; D unclear. The CDR3 extends over 13 amino acids. Trimming shortened V by 0 bases and J by 4 bases, and 5 bases separated the two germline ends. Germline V gives CDR1 LNHNV, CDR2 YYDKDF (reference sequence). CDR3 nucleotides: TGTGCCACCAGCAGAGATGCGGCAGATACGCAGTATTTT. Amino acids: CATSRDAADTQYF.

The chain carries TRBV7-9 and TRBJ1-4, with 7 bases identical to TRBD1. V was clipped by 3 bases and J by 5 bases; unmatched bases: 12. The CDR3 sequence is 17 residues long. The germline CDR1 and CDR2 sequences are SEHNR and FQNEAQ (reference sequence). As DNA, the CDR3 is TGTGCCAGCAGCTTTAACAGGGGTCATCCCCAGAATGAAAAACTGTTTTTT. Its translation is CASSFNRGHPQNEKLFF.

V gene TRBV2 combines with J gene TRBJ2-5; 7 bases are shared with TRBD2. The CDR3 sequence is 14 residues long. The junction had 4 bases not matched to a gene; V was cut back by 1 base and J by 5 bases. Germline lookup yields CDR1 SNHLY and CDR2 FYNNEI. The chain's CDR3 is CASSEGTRAETQYF. In DNA, the CDR3 is TGTGCCAGCAGTGAAGGGACTAGGGCGGAGACCCAGTACTTC.

For the CDR3, the DNA is TGTGCCAGCTCCCAAGGACAGCAAGAGACCCAGTACTTC. It encodes CASSQGQQETQYF. The rearrangement joins TRBV18 to TRBJ2-5; D perhaps matches TRBD1 (6 bases). The V end lost 6 bases, the J end lost 2 bases, and 10 bases lay between the germline ends. The length of the CDR3 is 13 residues. CDR1 and CDR2 from the germline V gene are KGHSH and LQKENI.